This T cell receptor (beta chain) was sequenced during a study of T cell responses to AZD1222 COVID-19 vaccine. Second-dose intervals near 4 or 12 weeks were combined. General study results and limits: Targets within unmutated variant regions were reportedly found for nearly half of spike-specific TCRs. Baseline seropositivity occurred in only 5 to 7 AZD1222 recipients. There were mostly white British donors and more females than males, and clonal diversity was possibly underestimated.

The data were produced by immunoSEQ multiplex PCR, yet TCRdb's version contains in-frame clones alone and is incomplete. This table has 120,000 or so clones, roughly 82% appearing once. The junction had 7 bases not matched to a gene; V was cut back by 4 bases and J by 3 bases. Germline loops: CDR1 SGHTA, CDR2 FQGNSA. CDR3 length: 15 amino acids. A word on this clone: Antigen: not known.

The material was peripheral blood, obtained 28 days after the second AZD1222 dose. This sequence originates from an adult who received the AZD1222 COVID-19 vaccine. The chain combines TRBV7-2 with TRBJ2-7; TRBD1 agrees at 9 bases. Here the CDR3 DNA reads TGTGCCAGCAGCTCCCCGGGACAGGGCCGCTACGAGCAGTACTTC. It specifies CASSSPGQGRYEQYF.